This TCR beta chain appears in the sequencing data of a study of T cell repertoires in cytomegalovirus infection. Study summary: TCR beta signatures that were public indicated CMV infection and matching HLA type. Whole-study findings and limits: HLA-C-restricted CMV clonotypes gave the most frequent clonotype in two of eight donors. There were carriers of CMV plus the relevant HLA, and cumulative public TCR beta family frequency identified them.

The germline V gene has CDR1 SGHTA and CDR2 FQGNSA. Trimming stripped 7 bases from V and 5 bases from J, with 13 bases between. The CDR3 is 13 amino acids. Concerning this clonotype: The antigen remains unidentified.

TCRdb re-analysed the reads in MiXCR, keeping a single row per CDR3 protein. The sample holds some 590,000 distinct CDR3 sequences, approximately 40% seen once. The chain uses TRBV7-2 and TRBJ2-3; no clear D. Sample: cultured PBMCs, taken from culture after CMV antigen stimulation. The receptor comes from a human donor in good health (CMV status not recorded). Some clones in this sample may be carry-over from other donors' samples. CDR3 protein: CASTPQFIDTQYF. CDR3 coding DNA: TGTGCCAGCACCCCGCAATTCATAGATACGCAGTATTTT. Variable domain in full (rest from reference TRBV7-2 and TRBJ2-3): GAGVSQSPSNKVTEKGKDVELRCDPISGHTALYWYRQSLGQGLEFLIYFQGNSAPDKSGLPSDRFSAERTGGSVSTLTIQRTQQEDSAVYLCASTPQFIDTQYFGPGTRLTVL.